There are a few counts of the clone carrying this T cell receptor (beta chain). Its antigen is not known. Combining a sample-barcoded 5' primer with a J-beta primer mix, a second PCR ran for roughly 7 to 12 cycles. Every single cDNA molecule received a tag from a template-switch adaptor with 12 random nucleotides. TCRdb reprocessed the 5' RACE reads via MiXCR and lists one record per CDR3 protein. Among around 1.5 million distinct CDR3 sequences listed, 42% were seen once. The data stem from a study of blood T cells in healthy people across ages. Study-wide results and limits: Significant beta diversity loss was already apparent by age approximately 42, declining roughly linearly. Diversity estimates from one million T cells were considered underestimates.

The germline CDR1 and CDR2 sequences are DFQATT and SNEGSKA (reference sequence). The CDR3 covers 13 residues. Unmatched junction bases numbered 5, after V lost 6 bases and J lost 2 bases. V and J are TRBV20-1 and TRBJ2-7, with 9 bases that match TRBD1. The TCR was taken from a woman between 18 and 29 years old in good health. Sample: blood. The CDR3, as DNA: TGCAGTGCCATCCGACAGGGGGCCTACGAGCAGTACTTC. Amino acids: CSAIRQGAYEQYF.